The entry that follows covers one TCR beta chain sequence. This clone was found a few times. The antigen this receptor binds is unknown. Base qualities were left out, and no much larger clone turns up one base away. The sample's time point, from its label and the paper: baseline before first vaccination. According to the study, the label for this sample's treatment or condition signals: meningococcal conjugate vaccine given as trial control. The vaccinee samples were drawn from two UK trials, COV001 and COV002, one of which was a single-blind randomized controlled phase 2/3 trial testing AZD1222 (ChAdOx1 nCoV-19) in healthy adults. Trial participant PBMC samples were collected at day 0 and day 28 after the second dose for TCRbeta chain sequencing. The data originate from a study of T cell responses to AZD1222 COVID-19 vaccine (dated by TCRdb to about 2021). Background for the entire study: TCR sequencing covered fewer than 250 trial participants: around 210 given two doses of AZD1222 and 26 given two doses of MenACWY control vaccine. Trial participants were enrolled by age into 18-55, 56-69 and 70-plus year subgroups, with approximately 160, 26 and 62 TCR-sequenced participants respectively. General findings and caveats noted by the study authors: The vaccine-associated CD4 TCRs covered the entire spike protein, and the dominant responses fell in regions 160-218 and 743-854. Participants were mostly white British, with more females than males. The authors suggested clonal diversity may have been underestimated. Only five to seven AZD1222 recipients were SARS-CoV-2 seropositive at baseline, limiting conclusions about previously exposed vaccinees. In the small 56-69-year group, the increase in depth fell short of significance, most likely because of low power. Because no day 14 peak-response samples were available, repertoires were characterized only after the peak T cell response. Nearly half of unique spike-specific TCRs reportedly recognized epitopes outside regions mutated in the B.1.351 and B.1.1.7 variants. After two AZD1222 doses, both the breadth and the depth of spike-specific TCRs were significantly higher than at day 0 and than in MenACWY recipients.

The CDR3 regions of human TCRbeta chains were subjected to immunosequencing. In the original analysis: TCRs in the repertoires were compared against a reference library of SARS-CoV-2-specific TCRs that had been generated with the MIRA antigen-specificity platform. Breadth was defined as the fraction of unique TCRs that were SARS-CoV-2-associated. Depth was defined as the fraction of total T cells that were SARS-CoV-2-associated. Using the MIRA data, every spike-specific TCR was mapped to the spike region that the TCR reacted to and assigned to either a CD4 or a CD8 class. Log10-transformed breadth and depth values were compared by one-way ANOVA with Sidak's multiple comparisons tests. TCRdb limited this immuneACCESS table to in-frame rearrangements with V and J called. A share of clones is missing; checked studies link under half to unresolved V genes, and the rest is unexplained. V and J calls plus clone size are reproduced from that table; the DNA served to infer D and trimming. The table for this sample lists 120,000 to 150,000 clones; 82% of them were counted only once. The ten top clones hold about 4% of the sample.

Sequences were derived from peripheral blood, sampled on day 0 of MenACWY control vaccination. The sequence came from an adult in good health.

The base sequence is TGTGCCAGCAGTGAACTAGACTATGGCTACACCTTC. Its protein is CASSELDYGYTF. The chain couples TRBV2 to TRBJ1-2, with the D gene uncertain. V loses 2 bases, J loses 3 bases, and the germline ends lie 4 bases apart. CDR1 is given as SNHLY and CDR2 as FYNNEI, both from the germline V gene. Including the terminal cysteine and phenylalanine, the CDR3 comprises 12 residues. Only CDR3 DNA is held: 36 bases, read in frame from base 1.